This T cell receptor (beta chain) emerged from a study of shared clonotypes between healthy human individuals. About the study: The study enrolled a couple of women and three men aged 18 to 49. Overall study findings and caveats: It was only blood that was sampled, and tissue repertoires likely differ.

As regards this clone: Its antigen remains unidentified.

As originally analysed: There were no quality scores in the junction-only immunoSEQ sequences, so filtering differed. Assay: immunoSEQ multiplex PCR; the TCRdb copy retains only in-frame clones and omits some. That table gives V, J and clone size, and the DNA gave D and trimming. The sample contains 2 million or so clones, about 95% of which appear only once. Naive CD8 cells, CD45RO-negative and positively selected for CCR7, excluded terminally differentiated effector memory CD45RA+ cells. The donors, all of them Caucasian adults, lived in Nashville, Tennessee. Germline lookup yields CDR1 SGHAT and CDR2 FQNNGV. CDR3 length: 15 amino acids. Between the trimmed V and J ends, which lost 0 bases and 6 bases, there was a span of 12 bases.

The TCR was taken from a man younger than 30 in good health. This chain links TRBV11-2 with TRBJ1-5, with TRBD1 as a possible D gene (5 bases). Input material: naive CD8+ T cells sorted from blood. The CDR3 loop is CASSLDLNQGQPQHF. The CDR3 DNA reads as TGTGCCAGCAGCTTAGACCTAAACCAGGGTCAGCCCCAGCATTTT.